These 26 T cell receptor beta chains were all obtained from the same sample, sequenced in a study of beta chain features in type 1 diabetes. The authors reverse transcribed all of the isolated RNA, so sequencing captured expressed TCRB transcripts. TCRdb's copy holds only in-frame clones and misses some; the assay was immunoSEQ multiplex PCR. The sample consists of about 620,000 clones, roughly a sixth of them appearing once. Sequencing was carried out using naive CD4+ T cells from blood. These TCRs come from a man aged 18 to 29 in good health.

This clone was recorded a few times. The V call is TRBV4-2, the J call TRBJ2-2; D may be TRBD2 (7 bases). Deletions cut 0 bases from V and 3 bases from J, with 11 bases between. Germline CDR1 reads LGHNA; CDR2 reads YNFKEQ. The CDR3 spans 16 residues. The CDR3 coding sequence is TGTGCCAGCAGCCAAGACCGGGGGGCCGACACCGGGGAGCTGTTTTTT. Translated: CASSQDRGADTGELFF.

The rearrangement joins TRBV5-4 to TRBJ2-7, with 9 bases identical to TRBD1. The V gene end was trimmed by 0 bases and the J gene end by 4 bases; junction bases not matched to a gene: 5. Germline CDR1 is SGHNT and CDR2 is YYREEE (reference sequence). This CDR3 has 15 amino acids. The DNA for the CDR3 is TGTGCCAGCAGCTTGGTAGGGACAGGGTTGTACGAGCAGTACTTC. Its translation is CASSLVGTGLYEQYF. Looking up the rest from reference TRBV5-4 and TRBJ2-7 gives the full variable domain: ETGVTQSPTHLIKTRGQQVTLRCSSQSGHNTVSWYQQALGQGPQFIFQYYREEENGRGNFPPRFSGLQFPNYSSELNVNALELDDSALYLCASSLVGTGLYEQYFGPGTRLTVT.

The rearrangement links TRBV19 to TRBJ2-7; either TRBD1 or TRBD2 may fit D (5 bases each). This CDR3 has 13 amino acids. Germline CDR1 is LNHDA and CDR2 is SQIVND (reference sequence). Trimming removed 5 bases at V and 2 bases at J, with 10 bases between. The CDR3 coding sequence is TGTGCCAGTAGTTCCTGGGGGACCTACGAGCAGTACTTC. This translates into CASSSWGTYEQYF.

This clone showed up just a few times. The chain is built from TRBV14 and TRBJ1-2; D is unresolved. Deletions cut 4 bases from V and 2 bases from J, with 11 bases between. CDR3 length: 14 amino acids. Germline CDR1 and CDR2: SGHDN and FVKESK. CDR3 loop: CASSLLTRNYGYTF. In nucleotides, the CDR3 is TGTGCCAGCAGCCTTCTCACCCGAAACTATGGCTACACCTTC. Full variable domain (outside the CDR3, taken from reference TRBV14 and TRBJ1-2): EAGVTQFPSHSVIEKGQTVTLRCDPISGHDNLYWYRRVMGKEIKFLLHFVKESKQDESGMPNNRFLAERTGGTYSTLKVQPAELEDSGVYFCASSLLTRNYGYTFGSGTRLTVV.

This chain uses TRBV7-3 with TRBJ1-4; D not certain. This CDR3 has 12 residues. V was trimmed by 1 base and J by 11 bases, leaving 8 bases between them. Germline V gene sequence: CDR1 SGHTA, CDR2 FQGTGA. CDR3 sequence reads: CASSLNNGKLFF. The CDR3 DNA reads as TGTGCCAGCAGCTTAAATAATGGGAAACTGTTTTTT.

As to this clone: The same CDR3 arises from other DNA sequences in this sample as well. Written as DNA, the CDR3 is TGTGCCAGCAGTTTGGGGCCGCCTAACTATGGCTACACCTTC. It is translated as CASSLGPPNYGYTF. The V and J genes are TRBV27 and TRBJ1-2, with D perhaps matching TRBD1 (5 bases). Trimming shortened V by 3 bases and J by 0 bases, and 8 bases separated the two germline ends. Germline CDR1 reads MNHEY; CDR2 reads SMNVEV (reference sequence). The CDR3 contains 14 residues.

This clone was found a few times. This chain links TRBV29-1 with TRBJ2-7; D tentatively reads TRBD1 or TRBD2 (5 bases each). The CDR3 totals 12 residues. Trimming stripped 7 bases from V and 3 bases from J, with 13 bases between. CDR1 is SQVTM and CDR2 is ANQGSEA in the germline V gene. The CDR3 bases are TGCAGCGGCCGGGACGTACGCTACGAGCAGTACTTC. This translates into CSGRDVRYEQYF.

In the case of this clone: This CDR3 is also generated by other DNA sequences in the sample. This chain joins TRBV9 and TRBJ1-1; tentatively, D is TRBD1 (5 bases). V was cut by 0 bases and J by 8 bases, with 8 bases left in between. Per germline, CDR1 SGDLS and CDR2 YYNGEE. This CDR3 has 12 amino acids. CDR3 sequence: CASSVAGTEAFF. The CDR3 DNA is TGTGCCAGCAGCGTAGCGGGGACCGAAGCTTTCTTT.

The rearrangement links TRBV19 to TRBJ2-6, with 10 bases aligning to TRBD1. The germline V gene has CDR1 LNHDA and CDR2 SQIVND (reference sequence). V lost 5 bases, J lost 6 bases, and 10 bases stayed unmatched. The CDR3 covers 17 residues. The CDR3 here is CASSSGDRGGAANVLTF. Written as DNA, the CDR3 is TGTGCCAGTAGTTCGGGGGACAGGGGAGGGGCGGCCAACGTCCTGACTTTC.

The chain has TRBV25-1 and TRBJ2-7; D gene unclear. Germline-derived CDR1 and CDR2 are MGHDK and SYGVNS. CDR3 length: 15 amino acids. Trimming left V 1 base short and J 0 bases short, with 10 bases between. This chain's CDR3 is CASSESKRSSYEQYF. CDR3 sequence (DNA): TGTGCCAGCAGTGAATCGAAGAGGAGCTCCTACGAGCAGTACTTC.

This clone was counted a few times. The gene calls are TRBV14 and TRBJ2-7, with 9 bases lining up with TRBD1. The length of the CDR3 is 15 residues. The J segment lost 2 bases and the V segment lost 5 bases, leaving 7 bases of the junction unmatched. Germline values: CDR1 SGHDN, CDR2 FVKESK. The CDR3 nucleotides read TGTGCCAGCAGCAAAGGGGGGACAGGGCCCTACGAGCAGTACTTC. Its translation: CASSKGGTGPYEQYF.

The rearrangement joins TRBV5-6 to TRBJ2-3, with D maybe TRBD2 (6 bases). Germline assignment: CDR1 SGHDT and CDR2 YYEEEE. V dropped 4 bases and J dropped 0 bases, with 12 bases sitting between them. The CDR3 totals 15 residues. CDR3 region: CASSGPGLSTDTQYF. In DNA form, the CDR3 reads TGTGCCAGCAGCGGTCCGGGACTGAGCACAGATACGCAGTATTTT.

This clone was recorded a few times. This chain uses TRBV18 with TRBJ2-2; no definite D call. The CDR3 spans 15 residues. The germline gives CDR1 KGHSH, CDR2 LQKENI. V was pared by 1 base and J by 6 bases, with 12 bases between. This CDR3 is CASSPQGSLAGELFF. The DNA of the CDR3 is TGTGCCAGCTCACCACAAGGCTCACTCGCCGGGGAGCTGTTTTTT.

The chain uses TRBV2 and TRBJ1-2; a possible D gene is TRBD1 (5 bases). This CDR3 comprises 13 residues. With 6 bases removed from V and 2 bases from J, the gap between germline ends came to 10 bases. Germline values: CDR1 SNHLY, CDR2 FYNNEI. The CDR3: CASSLDTNYGYTF. The DNA for the CDR3 is TGTGCCAGCAGCCTGGACACGAACTATGGCTACACCTTC.

This chain links TRBV7-2 with TRBJ2-7; 9 bases align to TRBD2. The CDR3 loop spans 16 amino acids. The germline CDR1 and CDR2 sequences are SGHTA and FQGNSA. V gave up 0 bases and J gave up 4 bases; unmatched junction bases: 7. This chain's CDR3 is CASSLAPAGGLYEQYF. DNA of the CDR3: TGTGCCAGCAGCTTAGCACCAGCGGGGGGTCTGTACGAGCAGTACTTC.

The rearrangement joins TRBV7-3 to TRBJ2-5; tentatively, D is TRBD1 (6 bases). The CDR3 has 14 amino acids. Between the trimmed V and J ends, which lost 0 bases and 3 bases, there was a span of 8 bases. Germline CDR1 reads SGHTA; CDR2 reads FQGTGA. This CDR3 reads CASSLTRGEETQYF. The CDR3 region has the DNA TGTGCCAGCAGCTTAACCAGGGGAGAAGAGACCCAGTACTTC.

The chain links TRBV7-9 to TRBJ1-4; 7 nucleotides agree with TRBD1. The CDR3 length is 14 residues. V lost 5 bases to trimming and J lost 7 bases; unmatched junction nucleotides: 7. In germline, CDR1 is SEHNR, CDR2 FQNEAQ (reference sequence). This CDR3 is CASSQGGRFEKLFF. The CDR3 coding sequence is TGTGCCAGCAGCCAGGGGGGACGATTTGAAAAACTGTTTTTT.

This clone was observed a handful of times. The chain has TRBV7-2 and TRBJ2-7; 14 nucleotides line up with TRBD2. With V trimmed by 2 bases and J by 4 bases, 4 bases remained unmatched. CDR3 length: 16 residues. Germline CDR1 SGHTA, CDR2 FQGNSA. The CDR3 protein is CASSLNGLAGGYEQYF. CDR3 coding DNA: TGTGCCAGCAGCTTAAACGGACTAGCGGGAGGATACGAGCAGTACTTC.

The chain joins TRBV10-3 to TRBJ2-7, with 10 bases that match TRBD1. V lost 3 bases to trimming and J lost 6 bases; unmatched junction nucleotides: 5. Germline CDR1 reads ENHRY; CDR2 reads SYGVKD. The CDR3 extends over 14 amino acids. CDR3 in DNA: TGTGCCATCAGTGAATACGGGACAGGGGCCGAGCAGTACTTC. Translation gives CAISEYGTGAEQYF.

This clone was observed a few times. The chain uses TRBV28 and TRBJ2-7; 7 bases are shared with TRBD1. J gave up 1 base and V 6 bases, and 0 bases lay outside the gene matches. The CDR3 is made up of 12 amino acids. Germline V gives CDR1 MDHEN, CDR2 SYDVKM. CDR3 sequence (DNA): TGTGCCAGCAGGGGACAGTCCTACGAGCAGTACTTC. Translating gives CASRGQSYEQYF.

The sample holds a few counts of this clone. The V and J genes are TRBV7-2 and TRBJ2-1; tentative D call: TRBD2 (6 bases). Trimming removed 5 bases from V and 7 bases from J, with 15 bases in between. CDR3 size: 14 residues. Germline V gene lookup returns CDR1 SGHTA and CDR2 FQGNSA. The CDR3 sequence is CASSPRGRRNEQFF. The CDR3 DNA reads as TGTGCCAGCAGCCCACGGGGGAGGAGAAATGAGCAGTTCTTC.

This clone was recorded a few times. The genes are TRBV7-9 and TRBJ2-3; TRBD1 or TRBD2 may be the D gene (5 bases each). The CDR3 totals 14 residues. Deletions cut 10 bases from V and 0 bases from J, with 14 bases between. In germline, CDR1 is SEHNR, CDR2 FQNEAQ (reference sequence). The CDR3 nucleotides are TGTGCCATTACGATCGGGGCTAGCACAGATACGCAGTATTTT. Translation gives CAITIGASTDTQYF.

This clone was observed a few times. The rearrangement uses TRBV7-9 and TRBJ2-7; 7 positions match TRBD1. Trimming at V came to 5 bases and at J to 1 base, leaving 5 bases not matched to a gene. The CDR3 loop spans 14 amino acids. CDR1 is SEHNR, CDR2 FQNEAQ, per germline (reference sequence). The DNA of the CDR3 is TGTGCCAGCAGCCGGGGACAGCAGTCCTACGAGCAGTACTTC. Amino acids: CASSRGQQSYEQYF. Full variable domain (missing parts from reference TRBV7-9 and TRBJ2-7): DTGVSQNPRHKITKRGQNVTFRCDPISEHNRLYWYRQTLGQGPEFLTYFQNEAQLEKSRLLSDRFSAERPKGSFSTLEIQRTEQGDSAMYLCASSRGQQSYEQYFGPGTRLTVT.

This clone was detected only a few times. This rearrangement joins TRBV5-5 to TRBJ1-5; possible D gene TRBD1, 5 bases. The V end was cut by 0 bases, the J end by 1 base, with 11 bases between. Germline loops: CDR1 SGHKS, CDR2 YYEKEE (reference sequence). This CDR3 spans 16 amino acids. CDR3 nucleotide sequence: TGTGCCAGCAGCTTGGGGCAGGGAGGAAGCAATCAGCCCCAGCATTTT. It codes for CASSLGQGGSNQPQHF.

This sequence joins TRBV5-4 and TRBJ2-1, with 12 bases that match TRBD2. CDR1 is SGHNT and CDR2 is YYREEE in the germline V gene (reference sequence). This CDR3 has 16 residues. V lost 5 bases and J lost 7; bases outside the gene matches: 10. The DNA for the CDR3 is TGTGCCAGCAGGATGGGGGGACTAGCGGGTGGGAATGAGCAGTTCTTC. Protein product: CASRMGGLAGGNEQFF.

This clone turned up a few times. The V gene is TRBV19, the J gene TRBJ2-6; D not resolved. The V gene lost 1 base and the J gene lost 0 bases, with 10 bases spanning the gap. Germline-derived CDR1 and CDR2 are LNHDA and SQIVND (reference sequence). The CDR3 runs to 17 residues. The CDR3 DNA follows: TGTGCCAGTAGTATAGGGAGACGGCCCTCTGGGGCCAACGTCCTGACTTTC. It yields the protein CASSIGRRPSGANVLTF.